Listed here are 27 T cell receptor beta chains from one sample, sequenced in a study of shared clonotypes between healthy human individuals. Profiling relied on immunoSEQ multiplex PCR, and the TCRdb table lists in-frame clones only, not all of them. The top ten clones hold 0.95% to 1.5% of a sample with 1.5 million to 2.5 million clones, over 85% of them seen once. It was CD45RO-negative cells, positively selected for CCR7, that made up naive CD8 cells, with terminally differentiated effector memory CD45RA+ cells excluded. Material for sequencing was naive CD8+ T cells sorted from blood. These receptors were collected from a man younger than 30 in good health.

Only one count was recorded for this clone. This chain links TRBV7-8 with TRBJ2-4; 11 bases map to TRBD2. The CDR3 consists of 17 residues. V was pared by 1 base and J by 5 bases, with 7 bases of the junction left unmatched. CDR1 is SGHVS, CDR2 FQNEAQ, per germline. The CDR3 DNA reads as TGTGCCAGCAGCTTAGGACTAGCGGGGCCGTCTGAAAACATTCAGTACTTC. This translates into CASSLGLAGPSENIQYF.

This chain connects TRBV2 to TRBJ2-3, with 10 bases aligning to TRBD2. The J segment lost 1 base and the V segment lost 7 bases, leaving 2 bases of the junction unmatched. CDR1 SNHLY and CDR2 FYNNEI come from the germline V gene. This CDR3 is built from 14 residues. The CDR3 is CASMGTSGTDTQYF. In nucleotides, the CDR3 is TGTGCCAGCATGGGGACTAGCGGCACAGATACGCAGTATTTT.

Details on this clone: This same CDR3 is encoded by further DNA sequences in the sample. The chain uses TRBV9 and TRBJ2-7; D not resolved. The CDR3 spans 13 residues. From germline, CDR1 is SGDLS and CDR2 YYNGEE. The V gene lost 0 bases and the J gene lost 3 bases, with 7 bases spanning the gap. The CDR3 is CASSVGLHYEQYF. CDR3 DNA: TGTGCCAGCAGCGTAGGACTCCACTACGAGCAGTACTTC.

The chain uses TRBV27 and TRBJ2-7, with TRBD2 matching over 9 bases. V lost 5 bases to trimming and J lost 4 bases; unmatched junction nucleotides: 9. CDR1 is MNHEY and CDR2 is SMNVEV in the germline V gene (reference sequence). This CDR3 has 15 amino acids. CDR3 DNA sequence: TGTGCCAGCAGTCTCGGACTAGCGTCATTATACGAGCAGTACTTC. This encodes CASSLGLASLYEQYF.

This chain uses TRBV27 with TRBJ2-7; D tentatively fits TRBD1 or TRBD2 (5 bases each). V dropped 2 bases and J dropped 2 bases, with 16 bases sitting between them. The germline V gene has CDR1 MNHEY and CDR2 SMNVEV (reference sequence). The CDR3 is 16 amino acids. The CDR3 loop reads CASSLGPGTLTYEQYF. As DNA, the CDR3 is TGTGCCAGCAGTTTAGGTCCCGGGACGTTGACCTACGAGCAGTACTTC.

The chain employs TRBV15 and TRBJ2-2; D not resolved. V lost 5 bases and J lost 3, with 10 bases in between. The germline V gene has CDR1 LNHNV and CDR2 YYDKDF (reference sequence). The CDR3 is 14 amino acids. The CDR3 protein is CATSVTSYTGELFF. The CDR3 nucleotides read TGTGCCACCAGCGTAACCTCTTACACCGGGGAGCTGTTTTTT. Using reference TRBV15 and TRBJ2-2 for the parts outside the CDR3, the full variable domain is DAMVIQNPRYQVTQFGKPVTLSCSQTLNHNVMYWYQQKSSQAPKLLFHYYDKDFNNEADTPDNFQSRRPNTSFCFLDIRSPGLGDTAMYLCATSVTSYTGELFFGEGSRLTVL.

The CDR3 nucleotides are TGTGCCAGCAGCGCCTTCGATGGCACCGGGGAGCTGTTTTTT. Translating gives CASSAFDGTGELFF. V is TRBV9 and J is TRBJ2-2; D remains unclear. Per the germline V gene, CDR1 is SGDLS and CDR2 is YYNGEE. The V and J ends lost 3 bases and 4 bases respectively, with 10 bases between them. This CDR3 is built from 14 residues.

Regarding this clone: Different DNA sequences within this sample yield the same CDR3. The chain is built from TRBV19 and TRBJ1-1; D is ambiguous. V was trimmed by 3 bases and J by 1 base, leaving 9 bases between them. Germline-derived CDR1 and CDR2 are LNHDA and SQIVND (reference sequence). The CDR3 consists of 14 residues. This chain's CDR3 is CASSIGGGNTEAFF. CDR3 coding DNA: TGTGCCAGTAGTATTGGAGGAGGGAACACTGAAGCTTTCTTT.

The CDR3 sequence is CASTPSGYSNQPQHF. CDR3 DNA sequence: TGTGCCAGCACCCCCTCGGGGTATAGCAATCAGCCCCAGCATTTT. This chain joins TRBV6-5 and TRBJ1-5; D gene ambiguous. The V end was cut by 7 bases, the J end by 0 bases, with 13 bases between. Germline V lookup: CDR1 MNHEY, CDR2 SVGAGI. The CDR3 is 15 amino acids.

V gene TRBV5-5 combines with J gene TRBJ1-1; D is perhaps TRBD1 (5 bases). The CDR3 runs 13 residues. V was trimmed by 2 bases and J by 1 base, leaving 6 bases between them. Per germline, CDR1 SGHKS and CDR2 YYEKEE (reference sequence). CDR3 region: CASSFGQNTEAFF. CDR3 coding DNA: TGTGCCAGCAGCTTCGGACAGAACACTGAAGCTTTCTTT.

The chain employs TRBV30 and TRBJ2-7, with 9 bases fitting TRBD1. CDR1 GTSNPN and CDR2 SVGIG come from the germline V gene (reference sequence). J lost 2 bases, V lost 1 base, and 9 bases had no gene match. The CDR3 extends over 16 amino acids. As DNA, the CDR3 is TGTGCCTGGAGTGGTACCCGGGACAGGGACCCCTACGAGCAGTACTTC. This gives the protein CAWSGTRDRDPYEQYF.

The chain uses TRBV6-5 and TRBJ1-5; weak D call: TRBD1 (6 bases). Germline V gene data show CDR1 as MNHEY and CDR2 as SVGAGI. The CDR3 contains 15 residues. The ends were cut back, 0 bases at V and 5 bases at J, with 11 bases in the middle. CDR3 residues: CASSYSGGGHQPQHF. CDR3 bases: TGTGCCAGCAGTTACTCCGGGGGCGGGCATCAGCCCCAGCATTTT.

This chain links TRBV7-2 with TRBJ1-2; no firm D call. Between the trimmed V and J ends, which lost 8 bases and 8 bases, there was a span of 9 bases. Germline CDR1 and CDR2: SGHTA and FQGNSA. The CDR3 sequence is 10 residues long. Written as DNA, the CDR3 is TGTGCCAGCTCACTTGGCGGCTACACCTTC. It yields the protein CASSLGGYTF.

V and J are TRBV30 and TRBJ2-2; 9 bases map to TRBD1. CDR3 size: 15 residues. From germline, CDR1 is GTSNPN and CDR2 SVGIG (reference sequence). The CDR3 bases are TGTGCGAATCCGGGACAGGGAGGCGACACCGGGGAGCTGTTTTTT. As protein: CANPGQGGDTGELFF.

The CDR3 nucleotides read TGTGCCAGCAGTACAGGGGGCGCCGGGGAGCAGTACTTC. As protein: CASSTGGAGEQYF. This chain joins TRBV6-5 and TRBJ2-7, with 9 bases fitting TRBD1. V dropped 5 bases and J dropped 7; count of bases not matched to a gene: 6. This CDR3 is built from 13 residues. Germline values: CDR1 MNHEY, CDR2 SVGAGI.

V usage is TRBV6-5 and J usage is TRBJ1-6; weak D call: TRBD1 (5 bases). Trimming stripped 5 bases from V and 9 bases from J, with 14 bases between. This CDR3 is built from 14 residues. The germline V gene encodes CDR1 MNHEY and CDR2 SVGAGI. The chain's CDR3 is CASSGTGGSSPLHF. Written as DNA, the CDR3 is TGTGCCAGCAGTGGGACGGGGGGGAGTTCACCCCTCCACTTT.

The V and J genes are TRBV5-4 and TRBJ2-1, with TRBD2 as a possible D gene (5 bases). The germline V gene has CDR1 SGHNT and CDR2 YYREEE (reference sequence). V was pared by 3 bases and J by 5 bases, with 15 bases between. The CDR3 is 15 residues long. CDR3 nucleotides: TGTGCCAGCAGCTCGGAGACTACCACCGACAATGAGCAGTTCTTC. It encodes CASSSETTTDNEQFF.

The chain employs TRBV6-5 and TRBJ2-2, with D possibly matching TRBD1 (5 bases). Germline CDR1 and CDR2: MNHEY and SVGAGI. This CDR3 contains 12 residues. V was shortened by 4 bases and J by 8 bases, with 8 bases between the two germline ends. In DNA, the CDR3 is TGTGCCAGCAGTTTCCAGGGTGGGGAGCTGTTTTTT. Its protein product is CASSFQGGELFF.

The J gene is TRBJ1-6, the V gene TRBV27, with 12 positions matching TRBD1. The V gene's germline CDR1 is MNHEY and CDR2 SMNVEV (reference sequence). The length of the CDR3 is 18 residues. The V gene end was trimmed by 2 bases and the J gene end by 10 bases; junction bases not matched to a gene: 12. The CDR3 sequence is CASSLEGTGGPLRSPLHF. The CDR3 coding sequence is TGTGCCAGCAGTTTAGAGGGGACAGGGGGCCCCCTTCGGTCACCCCTCCACTTT.

The rearrangement links TRBV4-2 to TRBJ2-1; D is perhaps TRBD1 (6 bases). V lost 0 bases and J 8 bases, leaving 14 bases between the germline ends. The CDR3 contains 15 residues. Germline V gene lookup returns CDR1 LGHNA and CDR2 YNFKEQ. The CDR3 region is CASSQEQGTIHEQFF. CDR3 sequence (DNA): TGTGCCAGCAGCCAAGAGCAGGGGACCATCCATGAGCAGTTCTTC.

This chain uses TRBV29-1 with TRBJ2-3; TRBD2 matches 13 bases. The trim removed 7 bases at V and 4 bases at J, leaving 11 bases unmatched. The CDR3 covers 16 residues. The germline V gene has CDR1 SQVTM and CDR2 ANQGSEA. CDR3 sequence (DNA): TGCAGCGCTCCCGTGGGGACTAGCGGGAACCCAGATACGCAGTATTTT. Protein sequence: CSAPVGTSGNPDTQYF.

Details on this clone: Distinct nucleotide sequences in the sample also encode this CDR3. V usage is TRBV4-1 and J usage is TRBJ2-3; 8 bases are a match to TRBD2. This CDR3 has 15 amino acids. V trimming: 0 bases; J trimming: 6 bases; junction bases outside the gene matches: 5. Germline CDR1 and CDR2: MGHRA and YSYEKL. In DNA, the CDR3 is TGCGCCAGCAGCCAAGATCCGGGGGGGCCGGATACGCAGTATTTT. This sequence encodes CASSQDPGGPDTQYF.

The chain links TRBV6-5 to TRBJ1-2, with D unclear. This CDR3 spans 13 amino acids. Per the germline V gene, CDR1 is MNHEY and CDR2 is SVGAGI. Trimming removed 7 bases at V and 3 bases at J, with 12 bases between. The DNA for the CDR3 is TGTGCCAGCATGTTGTCTGTGGACTATGGCTACACCTTC. This codes for CASMLSVDYGYTF.

The CDR3 spells CASSSQRENPDTQYF. The DNA for the CDR3 is TGTGCCAGCAGCTCCCAGCGGGAGAACCCAGATACGCAGTATTTT. The rearrangement links TRBV11-3 to TRBJ2-3; TRBD2 agrees at 8 bases. Trimming removed 4 bases from V and 4 bases from J; junction bases left unmatched: 7. CDR1 is SGHNT and CDR2 is YENEEA in the germline V gene. CDR3 size: 15 residues.

The chain links TRBV6-1 to TRBJ2-1; D gene unclear. Germline V CDR1 and CDR2: MNHNS, SASEGT. The CDR3 has 15 residues. Trimming removed 3 bases from V and 7 bases from J, with 16 bases in between. CDR3 nucleotide sequence: TGTGCCAGCAGTGAGCCTTGGGGAACATTGAATGAGCAGTTCTTC. Translated: CASSEPWGTLNEQFF.

The CDR3 spells CASRPRTSGIYEQFF. The CDR3 nucleotides read TGTGCCAGCAGGCCGCGGACTAGCGGGATCTATGAGCAGTTCTTC. The J gene is TRBJ2-1, the V gene TRBV2; 12 bases are a match to TRBD2. The germline V gene has CDR1 SNHLY and CDR2 FYNNEI. The trim removed 6 bases at V and 8 bases at J, leaving 8 bases unmatched. The length of the CDR3 is 15 residues.

J is TRBJ2-5 and V is TRBV7-9; 13 bases map to TRBD2. V shed 5 bases and J 5 bases; nucleotides not matched to a gene: 5. Germline V gene data show CDR1 as SEHNR and CDR2 as FQNEAQ (reference sequence). The CDR3 is 15 amino acids. This CDR3 reads CASSELAGGPETQYF. CDR3 bases: TGTGCCAGCAGCGAACTAGCGGGGGGGCCCGAGACCCAGTACTTC.